This T cell receptor (beta chain) was captured in a study of T cell changes during pregnancy in multiple sclerosis. Sequencing used immunoSEQ multiplex PCR; TCRdb keeps in-frame clones, though not all of them. The sample has 50,000 to 65,000 clones; 75% to 90% are singletons. Source: peripheral blood, taken after pregnancy. This receptor was identified in a female donor with multiple sclerosis, enrolled in a pregnancy study.

CDR3: CASSFYSGANVLTF. CDR3 nucleotide sequence: TGCGCCAGCAGCTTCTACTCTGGGGCCAACGTCCTGACTTTC. V and J are TRBV5-1 and TRBJ2-6; D ambiguous. Trimming removed 2 bases at V and 0 bases at J, with 3 bases between. The CDR3 totals 14 residues. Per germline, CDR1 SGHRS and CDR2 YFSETQ.